The 25 T cell receptor beta chains below come from one sample, sequenced in a study of T cells in Graves' hyperthyroidism and ophthalmopathy. RNA transcripts served as the template for amplifying TCR beta CDR3 regions. TCR CDR3 regions were first amplified by RT-PCR with HTBI primers. In TCRdb, the multiplex PCR reads were re-called with MiXCR into one record per CDR3 protein. The table includes under 450,000 distinct CDR3 sequences, about 15% detected once. Sequenced sample: blood. These receptors all stem from a woman aged 25 to 45 with Graves' hyperthyroidism that later progressed to Graves' ophthalmopathy.

This clonotype was counted a few times. This chain connects TRBV15 to TRBJ2-7; 10 bases match TRBD2. CDR3 length equals 15 residues. Unmatched junction bases numbered 7, after V lost 3 bases and J lost 5 bases. Germline CDR1 is LNHNV and CDR2 is YYDKDF (reference sequence). CDR3 residues: CATSREREGRNEQYF. As DNA, the CDR3 is TGTGCCACCAGCAGGGAGCGGGAGGGCCGGAACGAGCAGTACTTC.

V usage is TRBV6-2 or TRBV6-3 and J usage is TRBJ2-1; D not resolved. The CDR3 spans 14 residues. Germline V gives CDR1 MNHEY, CDR2 SVGEGT. V was clipped by 5 bases and J by 3 bases, with 11 bases between them. The CDR3 here is CASSQNDIYNEQFF. Written as DNA, the CDR3 is TGTGCCAGCAGTCAAAACGACATCTACAATGAGCAGTTCTTC.

Comment on this clonotype: Possible read error: a much larger clone is one base away. The chain uses TRBV6-5 and TRBJ2-7, with 9 bases fitting TRBD1. The CDR3 runs 17 residues. The germline CDR1 and CDR2 sequences are MNHEY and SVGAGI. In DNA form, the CDR3 reads TGTGGCAGCAGTTACTCCAAACAGGGGGCAGATTTTTACGAGCAGTACTTC. Translating it yields CGSSYSKQGADFYEQYF.

The chain recombines TRBV6-1 with TRBJ2-7; TRBD1 aligns across 12 bases. V was clipped by 8 bases and J by 1 base; unmatched bases: 9. The V gene's germline CDR1 is MNHNS and CDR2 SASEGT. The CDR3 totals 16 residues. Here the CDR3 DNA reads TGTGCCAGCCGGGGACAGGGGGCGACCCGGTCCTACGAGCAGTACTTC. Its protein product is CASRGQGATRSYEQYF.

Many counts were recorded for this clonotype. The chain is built from TRBV2 and TRBJ2-7, with no clear D. V lost 2 bases and J 3 bases, leaving 11 bases between the germline ends. The CDR3 is 14 residues long. Germline V gene sequence: CDR1 SNHLY, CDR2 FYNNEI. For the CDR3, the DNA is TGTGCCAGCAGTGAATTGGGATCAGGCTACGAGCAGTACTTC. Its protein is CASSELGSGYEQYF.

In its sample, this clonotype was seen many times. The chain uses TRBV12-3 or TRBV12-4 and TRBJ2-5; D perhaps matches TRBD1 (6 bases). CDR3 size: 15 residues. The V gene lost 1 base and the J gene lost 4 bases, with 13 bases spanning the gap. CDR3 protein: CASSLVVAGAETQYF. The DNA for the CDR3 is TGTGCCAGCAGTTTAGTAGTTGCAGGGGCAGAGACCCAGTACTTC.

The gene calls are TRBV11-2 and TRBJ2-3; TRBD1 or TRBD2 may be the D gene (5 bases each). V was shortened by 5 bases and J by 5 bases, with 14 bases between the two germline ends. Germline V gene sequence: CDR1 SGHAT, CDR2 FQNNGV. The CDR3 extends over 14 amino acids. The CDR3 loop is CASSLEGRGDTQYF. As DNA, the CDR3 is TGTGCCAGCAGCCTCGAGGGTAGGGGAGATACGCAGTATTTT.

Many counts were recorded for this clonotype. The chain has TRBV19 and TRBJ2-3, with TRBD2 matching 8 bases. This CDR3 spans 17 amino acids. The V and J ends lost 10 bases and 0 bases, in that order; junction bases with no gene match: 15. Germline CDR1 reads LNHDA; CDR2 reads SQIVND (reference sequence). The CDR3 reads CATHPSGGGTSTDTQYF. The CDR3 coding sequence is TGTGCCACACACCCCAGCGGGGGAGGTACTAGCACAGATACGCAGTATTTT.

This clonotype was counted many times. The rearrangement uses TRBV20-1 and TRBJ2-7; 7 nucleotides line up with TRBD2. J was trimmed by 6 bases and V by 5 bases; bases with no gene match: 13. The CDR3 covers 14 residues. The germline CDR1 and CDR2 sequences are DFQATT and SNEGSKA (reference sequence). The CDR3 here is CSAVPSGVAGEQYF. Written as DNA, the CDR3 is TGCAGTGCTGTGCCCAGCGGGGTGGCGGGCGAGCAGTACTTC.

Concerning this clonotype itself: It may be a read error: a sequence one base away is much more abundant. The gene calls are TRBV3-1 and TRBJ1-4; possible D gene TRBD1, 6 bases. The germline gives CDR1 LGHDT, CDR2 YNNKEL (reference sequence). The CDR3 spans 14 residues. V lost 3 bases and J 7 bases, leaving 12 bases between the germline ends. CDR3 amino acids: CASSHGTSAEKLFF. CDR3 nucleotides: TGTGCCAGCAGCCACGGGACATCGGCTGAAAAACTGTTTTTT.

The CDR3 bases are TGCAGTGCTAGAGATGACTTTAGCGGGACGTACACAGATACGCAGTATTTT. Protein sequence: CSARDDFSGTYTDTQYF. The chain is built from TRBV20-1 and TRBJ2-3; 8 bases line up with TRBD2. CDR3 length equals 17 residues. J was trimmed by 2 bases and V by 0 bases; bases with no gene match: 10. Germline values: CDR1 DFQATT, CDR2 SNEGSKA (reference sequence).

This clonotype has a handful of counts. V gene TRBV7-9 combines with J gene TRBJ2-7; 9 nucleotides agree with TRBD2. Trimming removed 3 bases from V and 1 base from J; junction bases left unmatched: 7. This CDR3 is built from 16 residues. CDR1 is SEHNR, CDR2 FQNEAQ, per germline (reference sequence). The CDR3 sequence: CASSFSRLAGSYEQYF. The CDR3 coding sequence is TGTGCCAGCAGCTTTTCAAGGCTAGCGGGGTCCTACGAGCAGTACTTC.

The chain is built from TRBV27 and TRBJ1-3; D not certain. Per germline, CDR1 MNHEY and CDR2 SMNVEV (reference sequence). The CDR3 spans 14 residues. V lost 3 bases, J lost 2 bases, and 8 bases lay in between. CDR3 sequence reads: CASSFHGPGNTIYF. The CDR3 DNA follows: TGTGCCAGCAGTTTTCACGGCCCTGGAAACACCATATATTTT.

This clonotype occurred many times. The chain carries TRBV12-3 or TRBV12-4 and TRBJ1-1; D gene ambiguous. The CDR3 totals 14 residues. Trimming left V 6 bases short and J 1 base short, with 12 bases between. The CDR3 DNA reads as TGTGCCAGCAGCCCAACGGACGGGAACACTGAAGCTTTCTTT. Its protein product is CASSPTDGNTEAFF.

This clonotype showed up many times. The chain couples TRBV28 to TRBJ1-5; D unresolved. Trimming pared 3 bases from V and 4 bases from J, leaving 10 bases between. Germline V gene lookup returns CDR1 MDHEN and CDR2 SYDVKM. The CDR3 contains 14 residues. The CDR3 loop is CASSLKGTNQPQHF. As DNA, the CDR3 is TGTGCCAGCAGTTTGAAGGGAACAAATCAGCCCCAGCATTTT.

This clonotype was seen ten or more times. The chain employs TRBV12-3 or TRBV12-4 and TRBJ2-7, with 9 bases identical to TRBD1. This CDR3 comprises 12 residues. V lost 10 bases to trimming and J lost 6 bases; unmatched junction nucleotides: 7. Here the CDR3 reads CAITTGGGEQYF. The CDR3 coding sequence is TGTGCCATTACGACAGGGGGAGGCGAGCAGTACTTC.

This clonotype was seen repeatedly, ten times or more. The rearrangement links TRBV27 to TRBJ1-2; D gene ambiguous. This CDR3 has 14 residues. With 6 bases removed from V and 0 bases from J, the gap between germline ends came to 11 bases. Germline CDR1 and CDR2: MNHEY and SMNVEV (reference sequence). This chain's CDR3 is CASRIGGANYGYTF. CDR3 coding DNA: TGTGCCAGCAGGATAGGAGGAGCTAACTATGGCTACACCTTC.

This clonotype was seen a handful of times. The V gene is TRBV20-1, the J gene TRBJ2-5; 10 bases are a match to TRBD2. This CDR3 contains 14 residues. V trimming: 6 bases; J trimming: 5 bases; junction bases outside the gene matches: 9. Germline V gene data show CDR1 as DFQATT and CDR2 as SNEGSKA (reference sequence). The CDR3 DNA follows: TGCAGTGCCAGACCTAGCGGGGGAAGGGAGACCCAGTACTTC. This sequence encodes CSARPSGGRETQYF.

The sample holds many counts of this clonotype. V usage is TRBV24-1 and J usage is TRBJ2-1; D may be TRBD1 (5 bases). V was cut by 5 bases and J by 0 bases, with 19 bases left in between. Germline assignment: CDR1 KGHDR and CDR2 SFDVKD. This CDR3 comprises 18 residues. The CDR3 DNA sequence: TGTGCCACCAGTGGGGGCAGAGGATATCATAACTCCTACAATGAGCAGTTCTTC. It translates to CATSGGRGYHNSYNEQFF.

This clonotype appeared many times. This chain links TRBV10-3 with TRBJ2-5, with D possibly matching TRBD1 (6 bases). Per germline, CDR1 ENHRY and CDR2 SYGVKD. The CDR3 totals 13 residues. Trimming pared 6 bases from V and 1 base from J, leaving 9 bases between. CDR3 sequence: CAIRSDSQETQYF. The CDR3 coding sequence is TGTGCCATCAGGTCGGACAGCCAAGAGACCCAGTACTTC.

In its sample, this clonotype was seen many times. CDR3 DNA: TGTGCCACCAGCAGAGAGACCGGGACAGGGGGCGTCGAGCAGTACTTC. Protein product: CATSRETGTGGVEQYF. The rearrangement joins TRBV15 to TRBJ2-7, with 12 bases aligning to TRBD1. Germline loops: CDR1 LNHNV, CDR2 YYDKDF (reference sequence). The V segment lost 0 bases and the J segment 6 bases; nucleotides outside the gene matches: 6. The CDR3 loop spans 16 amino acids.

The count of this clonotype is one. The J gene is TRBJ1-5, the V gene TRBV12-3 or TRBV12-4; no clear D gene. The V end was cut by 4 bases, the J end by 2 bases, with 9 bases between. This CDR3 region has 14 residues. Here the CDR3 reads CASSYQPGNQPQHF. In DNA, the CDR3 is TGTGCCAGCAGTTATCAGCCGGGCAATCAGCCCCAGCATTTT.

The table lists this clonotype with many counts. This chain links TRBV14 with TRBJ1-3; TRBD1 might be the D (5 bases). The germline gives CDR1 SGHDN, CDR2 FVKESK. This CDR3 has 14 amino acids. The V gene lost 4 bases and the J gene lost 4 bases, with 11 bases spanning the gap. The CDR3 spells CASSLRGRGNTIYF. The CDR3 bases are TGTGCCAGCAGCCTGCGGGGGAGAGGAAACACCATATATTTT.

This chain connects TRBV20-1 to TRBJ2-5; D remains ambiguous. The length of the CDR3 is 16 residues. The V end was cut by 3 bases, the J end by 0 bases, with 17 bases between. The germline CDR1 and CDR2 sequences are DFQATT and SNEGSKA (reference sequence). The CDR3 bases are TGCAGTGCTAGTAGTCTGCTGGGCAACAACCAAGAGACCCAGTACTTC. Protein: CSASSLLGNNQETQYF.

This clonotype was seen only a few times. The V call is TRBV28, the J call TRBJ1-2; the D gene is possibly TRBD1 (5 bases). The V gene lost 5 bases and the J gene lost 6 bases, with 22 bases spanning the gap. The CDR3 length is 16 residues. Germline-derived CDR1 and CDR2 are MDHEN and SYDVKM. This CDR3 reads CASSPPINSGGDGYTF. The CDR3 DNA reads TGTGCCAGCAGTCCACCGATCAATTCGGGGGGGGATGGCTACACCTTC.